Only a few counts were recorded for the clone carrying this TCR beta chain. Its matching antigen is unknown. The data originate from a study of blood T cells in healthy people across ages. With a J-beta primer mix and a sample-barcoded 5' primer, a second PCR ran about 6 to 11 cycles. One entry per CDR3 protein, called by TCRdb with MiXCR from the 5' RACE reads. The sample includes hundreds of thousands of distinct CDR3 sequences, roughly 43% of them seen just once. Study observations and caveats: What prevented conclusive comparison of naive and antigen-experienced cells was that PBMCs were unsorted. The fall in TCR beta diversity per million T cells was roughly linear with age.

The sequencing sample was made of blood. The sequence was collected from a man older than 75 in good health.

CDR3 sequence reads: CASSNSPQETQYF. The CDR3 coding sequence is TGTGCCAGCAGCAACTCCCCTCAAGAGACCCAGTACTTC. The rearrangement joins TRBV25-1 to TRBJ2-5; no clear D. Trimming stripped 6 bases from V and 2 bases from J, with 10 bases between. The CDR3 has 13 residues. The V gene's germline CDR1 is MGHDK and CDR2 SYGVNS. Based on the CDR3 plus reference TRBV25-1 and TRBJ2-5, the full variable domain is EADIYQTPRYLVIGTGKKITLECSQTMGHDKMYWYQQDPGMELHLIHYSYGVNSTEKGDLSSESTVSRIRTEHFPLTLESARPSHTSQYLCASSNSPQETQYFGPGTRLLVL.